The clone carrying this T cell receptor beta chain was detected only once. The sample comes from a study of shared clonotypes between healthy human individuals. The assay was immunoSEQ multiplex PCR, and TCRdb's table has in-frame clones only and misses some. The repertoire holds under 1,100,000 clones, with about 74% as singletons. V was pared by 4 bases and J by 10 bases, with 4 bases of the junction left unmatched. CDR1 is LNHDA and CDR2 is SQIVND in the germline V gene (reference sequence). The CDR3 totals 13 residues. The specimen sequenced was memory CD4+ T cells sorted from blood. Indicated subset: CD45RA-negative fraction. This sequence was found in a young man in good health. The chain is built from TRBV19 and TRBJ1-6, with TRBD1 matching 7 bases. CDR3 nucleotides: TGTGCCAGTAGTACGGGACAGAACTCACCCCTCCACTTT. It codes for CASSTGQNSPLHF.